This T cell receptor (beta chain) was recovered during a study of T cell responses to AZD1222 COVID-19 vaccine. TCRdb's table, derived via immunoSEQ multiplex PCR, lists solely in-frame clones and lacks some. The sample has around 150,000 clones; the top ten hold about 2.3%. The CDR3 loop spans 15 amino acids. The germline gives CDR1 SGHVS, CDR2 FNYEAQ. Losses at the gene ends were 2 bases for V and 5 bases for J; bases not matched to a gene: 5. The chain joins TRBV7-6 to TRBJ1-1; 10 bases align to TRBD1. The sample was peripheral blood. This TCR was recovered from an adult in good health. The CDR3 nucleotides read TGTGCCAGCAGCTTAAGGGGACAGGGGTGGACTGAAGCTTTCTTT. Translation gives CASSLRGQGWTEAFF.